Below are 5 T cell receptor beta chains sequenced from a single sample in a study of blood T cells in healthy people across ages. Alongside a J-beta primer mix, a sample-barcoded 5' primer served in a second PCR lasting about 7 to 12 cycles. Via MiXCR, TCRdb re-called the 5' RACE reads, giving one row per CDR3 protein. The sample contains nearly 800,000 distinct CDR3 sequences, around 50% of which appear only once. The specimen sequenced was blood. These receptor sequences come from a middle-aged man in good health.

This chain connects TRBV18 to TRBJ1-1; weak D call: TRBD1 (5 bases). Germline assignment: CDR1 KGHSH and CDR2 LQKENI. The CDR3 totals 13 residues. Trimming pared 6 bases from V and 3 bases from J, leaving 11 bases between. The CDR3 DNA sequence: TGTGCCAGCTCGCCAGCGGGGGACACTGAAGCTTTCTTT. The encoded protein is CASSPAGDTEAFF.

CDR3 residues: CASSSTYSYEQYF. CDR3 nucleotides: TGTGCCAGCAGCTCTACATACTCCTACGAGCAGTACTTC. The chain joins TRBV7-2 to TRBJ2-4, with D unresolved. The J call may be wrong; the DNA end is better matched by TRBJ2-7. Germline V gene lookup returns CDR1 SGHTA and CDR2 FQGNSA. The CDR3 loop spans 13 amino acids.

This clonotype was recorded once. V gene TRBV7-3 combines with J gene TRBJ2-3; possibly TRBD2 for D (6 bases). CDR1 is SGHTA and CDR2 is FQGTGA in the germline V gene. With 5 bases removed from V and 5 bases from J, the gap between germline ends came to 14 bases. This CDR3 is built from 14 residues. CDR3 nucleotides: TGTGCCAGCAGCCCCGCGGGGTGGATAGATACGCAGTATTTT. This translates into CASSPAGWIDTQYF.

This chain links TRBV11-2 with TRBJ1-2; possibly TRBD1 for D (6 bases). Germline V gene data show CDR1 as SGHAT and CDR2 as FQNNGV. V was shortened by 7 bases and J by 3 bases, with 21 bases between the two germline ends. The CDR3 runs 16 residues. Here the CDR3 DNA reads TGTGCCAGCACCCCGAGAACCGGGACAACCTACTATGGCTACACCTTC. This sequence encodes CASTPRTGTTYYGYTF.

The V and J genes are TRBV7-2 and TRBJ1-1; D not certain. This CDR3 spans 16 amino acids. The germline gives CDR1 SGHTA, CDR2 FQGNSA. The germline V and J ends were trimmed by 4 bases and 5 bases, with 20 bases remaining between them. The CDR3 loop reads CASSYIGGSRGTEAFF. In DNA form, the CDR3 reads TGTGCCAGCAGCTACATAGGAGGGTCTCGGGGAACTGAAGCTTTCTTT.